Reported below is one T cell receptor (beta chain). The specificity of this receptor is unknown. No quality values exist for individual bases; no much larger clone is one base distant. Trimming costs V 2 bases and J 0 bases, and their ends lie 3 bases apart. The CDR3 runs 13 amino acids, cysteine and phenylalanine included. The entry retains the CDR3 DNA only, 39 bases that are in frame from base 1. The germline V gene gives CDR1 as SGHTA and CDR2 as FQGTGA. The receptor library was made with PCR. TCRdb lists the instrument as Illumina MiSeq. TCRdb's own reprocessing of the public reads used fastp at Q25 and MiXCR and kept productive beta chains. Identical CDR3 proteins give one entry, which carries the most common genes and DNA. The sample has 9,500 to 13,000 distinct CDR3 sequences on record, approximately 30% of them singletons. The leading ten clones occupy 4.5% to 6.5% of the sample. This specimen belongs to a study of regulatory and conventional T cells in breast cancer (dated by TCRdb to the mid-2010s).

Source material: conventional T cells from blood. The sequence came from a male donor in good health. The chain was built from TRBV7-3 and TRBJ2-3; the D gene cannot be named for sure. The CDR3 here reads CASSLDSTDTQYF. The DNA reads as follows: TGTGCCAGCAGCTTAGACAGCACAGATACGCAGTATTTT.